The sequence of this T cell receptor (beta chain) was determined in a study of T-cell reconstitution after alpha-beta-depleted transplantation in children. For TCRbeta, the library was prepared with unique molecular identifiers. TCRdb called the PCR reads again in MiXCR, with one record for every CDR3 protein. Among about 900,000 distinct CDR3 sequences listed, around 30% were seen once. Germline CDR1 reads MDHEN; CDR2 reads SYDVKM. V gave up 2 bases and J gave up 2 bases, with 13 bases separating them. The CDR3 has 15 amino acids. This chain uses TRBV28 with TRBJ2-7; D unclear. The specimen comprised PBMCs, mostly from graft donor cells, sampled 360 days after TCRalphabeta/CD19-depleted stem cell transplant. This sequence was found in a boy under two years old who had a stem cell transplant for SCID, so the T cells may come from the graft donor. The CDR3 here is CASSLLWGLTYEQYF. DNA for the CDR3: TGTGCCAGCAGTTTACTGTGGGGTCTTACCTACGAGCAGTACTTC.